This T cell receptor beta chain was found in a study of blood T cell repertoires in COVID-19. Study as a whole: Some COVID-19 samples were acute and others convalescent; all came from the United States, Italy and Spain.

The CDR3 extends over 15 amino acids. V was pared by 1 base and J by 1 base, with 10 bases between. The V gene's germline CDR1 is MNHNS and CDR2 SASEGT. Profiled with immunoSEQ multiplex PCR; TCRdb holds only in-frame clones, not every one. The sample contains tens of thousands of clones, less than 85% of which appear only once. J is TRBJ1-1 and V is TRBV6-1; D perhaps matches TRBD1 (6 bases). Input material: peripheral blood. The TCR comes from a human donor in a cohort sampled during active COVID-19. CDR3 loop: CASSEVGRGNTEAFF. CDR3 bases: TGTGCCAGCAGTGAAGTCGGCAGGGGGAACACTGAAGCTTTCTTT.